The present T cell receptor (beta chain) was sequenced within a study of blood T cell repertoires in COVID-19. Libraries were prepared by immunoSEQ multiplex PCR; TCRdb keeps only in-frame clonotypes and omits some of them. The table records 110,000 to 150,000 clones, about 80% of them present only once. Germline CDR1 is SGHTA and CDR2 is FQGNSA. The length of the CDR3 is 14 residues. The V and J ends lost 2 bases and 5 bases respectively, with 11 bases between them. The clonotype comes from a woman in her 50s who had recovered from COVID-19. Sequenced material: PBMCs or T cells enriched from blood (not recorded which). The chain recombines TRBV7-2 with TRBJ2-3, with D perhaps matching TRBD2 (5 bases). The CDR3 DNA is TGTGCCAGCAGCTTATCTAGCTCTGGAGATACGCAGTATTTT. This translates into CASSLSSSGDTQYF.